A single sample gave rise to the 3 T cell receptor beta chains below, sequenced in a study of T cells in Graves' hyperthyroidism and ophthalmopathy. Template material for amplifying TCR beta CDR3 regions consisted of RNA transcripts. A first-round RT-PCR of the TCR CDR3 used the HTBI primer set. MiXCR was run by TCRdb on the multiplex PCR reads, yielding one entry per CDR3 protein. The table records about 400,000 distinct CDR3 sequences, around 14% of them present only once. The sample comprised blood. The receptors were gathered from a young woman with Graves' hyperthyroidism.

The chain combines TRBV4-2 with TRBJ2-3; a weak D match, TRBD2 (5 bases). V lost 3 bases and J lost 12, with 13 bases in between. The CDR3 has 12 residues. CDR1 and CDR2 (germline): LGHNA, YNFKEQ. The CDR3 sequence is CASSQAGVDQYF. The CDR3 DNA reads as TGTGCCAGCAGCCAGGCCGGGGTTGATCAGTATTTT.

This clonotype was seen a few times. This chain connects TRBV7-9 to TRBJ2-3; D is uncertain. Germline assignment: CDR1 SEHNR and CDR2 FQNEAQ (reference sequence). This CDR3 region has 15 residues. Trimming cost V 3 bases and J 0 bases, with 10 bases left between them. This chain's CDR3 is CASSFRPFSTDTQYF. DNA for the CDR3: TGTGCCAGCAGCTTCCGACCGTTTAGCACAGATACGCAGTATTTT. Filled out from reference TRBV7-9 and TRBJ2-3, the complete variable domain reads DTGVSQNPRHKITKRGQNVTFRCDPISEHNRLYWYRQTLGQGPEFLTYFQNEAQLEKSRLLSDRFSAERPKGSFSTLEIQRTEQGDSAMYLCASSFRPFSTDTQYFGPGTRLTVL.

This clonotype was detected many times. The V and J genes are TRBV6-2 or TRBV6-3 and TRBJ2-1; D is uncertain. V was cut by 5 bases and J by 1 base, with 12 bases left in between. Germline CDR1 and CDR2: MNHEY and SVGEGT. CDR3 length equals 15 residues. CDR3 amino acids: CASSGSDPSYNEQFF. CDR3 sequence (DNA): TGTGCCAGCAGTGGATCGGACCCGTCCTACAATGAGCAGTTCTTC.